One and the same sample provided the 14 T cell receptor beta chains below, sequenced in a study of blood T cell repertoires in COVID-19. Assay: immunoSEQ multiplex PCR; the TCRdb copy retains only in-frame clones and omits some. The sample carries hundreds of thousands of clones, 85% to 90% recorded once. Sequenced material: peripheral blood. These receptors were obtained from a woman aged 35 to 49 who had recovered from COVID-19.

The rearrangement links TRBV25-1 to TRBJ1-2, with TRBD1 identical over 11 bases. Germline V gene data show CDR1 as MGHDK and CDR2 as SYGVNS. The CDR3 runs to 15 residues. With 3 bases clipped from V and 7 bases from J, the junction kept 7 bases outside the gene matches. This CDR3 is CASSEAGQGVGGYTF. CDR3 DNA sequence: TGTGCCAGCAGTGAGGCGGGACAGGGGGTTGGTGGCTACACCTTC.

The genes are TRBV30 and TRBJ2-7, with unresolved D. This CDR3 contains 17 residues. Trimming left V 0 bases short and J 0 bases short, with 18 bases between. Looked up from germline, CDR1 is GTSNPN and CDR2 is SVGIG (reference sequence). The CDR3 sequence: CAWSVWLGRQSSYEQYF. The CDR3 nucleotides are TGTGCCTGGAGTGTCTGGTTGGGCAGGCAAAGCTCCTACGAGCAGTACTTC.

V usage is TRBV9 and J usage is TRBJ2-7; tentatively, D is TRBD1 (5 bases). Deletions cut 0 bases from V and 2 bases from J, with 9 bases between. Germline CDR1 is SGDLS and CDR2 is YYNGEE. The length of the CDR3 is 14 residues. The DNA of the CDR3 is TGTGCCAGCAGCGTAGACTGGGGCGCCTACGAGCAGTACTTC. It codes for CASSVDWGAYEQYF.

The rearrangement joins TRBV28 to TRBJ2-3; 7 bases agree with TRBD2. Germline values: CDR1 MDHEN, CDR2 SYDVKM. The CDR3 extends over 15 amino acids. V dropped 0 bases and J dropped 4; count of bases not matched to a gene: 4. Here the CDR3 reads CASSLWGRAPDTQYF. The CDR3 DNA is TGTGCCAGCAGTTTATGGGGGAGGGCCCCAGATACGCAGTATTTT.

There are a few counts of this clone. This sequence joins TRBV24-1 and TRBJ2-3; a possible D gene is TRBD2 (6 bases). V gave up 5 bases and J gave up 1 base, with 18 bases separating them. CDR1 and CDR2 (germline): KGHDR, SFDVKD. This CDR3 region has 17 residues. CDR3 nucleotides: TGTGCCACCAGTGCCCCCAGGTGGGACTCCGGCACAGATACGCAGTATTTT. Encoded protein: CATSAPRWDSGTDTQYF.

This sequence joins TRBV5-5 and TRBJ1-5; TRBD1 matches at 8 bases. The J segment lost 3 bases and the V segment lost 4 bases, leaving 15 bases of the junction unmatched. The CDR3 covers 18 residues. CDR1 and CDR2 from the germline V gene are SGHKS and YYEKEE (reference sequence). The CDR3 bases are TGTGCCAGCAGCAATGCCTGGACAGGGAGCGGGAACAATCAGCCCCAGCATTTT. Protein: CASSNAWTGSGNNQPQHF.

The chain couples TRBV7-9 to TRBJ1-5; D is undetermined. CDR3 length equals 12 residues. V gave up 5 bases and J gave up 5 bases, with 7 bases separating them. The V gene's germline CDR1 is SEHNR and CDR2 FQNEAQ (reference sequence). The CDR3 sequence: CASSAPDQPQHF. CDR3 coding DNA: TGTGCCAGCAGCGCTCCGGATCAGCCCCAGCATTTT.

The V call is TRBV9, the J call TRBJ2-5; 9 nucleotides agree with TRBD1. Unmatched junction bases numbered 8, after V lost 0 bases and J lost 5 bases. In germline, CDR1 is SGDLS, CDR2 YYNGEE. This CDR3 comprises 16 residues. CDR3 residues: CASSVGSTGQGETQYF. The DNA of the CDR3 is TGTGCCAGCAGCGTAGGGAGCACCGGACAGGGGGAGACCCAGTACTTC.

V and J are TRBV6-2 or TRBV6-3 and TRBJ2-3, with 15 bases aligning to TRBD2. V gave up 2 bases and J gave up 5 bases; unmatched junction bases: 5. Germline assignment: CDR1 MNHEY and CDR2 SVGEGT. CDR3 length: 17 amino acids. The CDR3: CASSYGLAGGPGDTQYF. The CDR3 DNA is TGTGCCAGCAGTTACGGACTAGCGGGAGGGCCGGGAGATACGCAGTATTTT.

The chain is built from TRBV19 and TRBJ2-7; TRBD2 matches at 9 bases. Looked up from germline, CDR1 is LNHDA and CDR2 is SQIVND (reference sequence). CDR3 size: 16 residues. The V and J ends lost 6 bases and 1 base, in that order; junction bases with no gene match: 10. The CDR3 region is CASRRAGGPSSYEQYF. CDR3 in DNA: TGTGCCAGTAGGAGGGCGGGAGGGCCCTCATCCTACGAGCAGTACTTC.

The chain is built from TRBV6-6 and TRBJ2-7; D is uncertain. This CDR3 comprises 12 residues. V lost 5 bases and J lost 3, with 8 bases in between. CDR1 and CDR2 (germline): MNHNY, SVGAGI (reference sequence). CDR3 coding DNA: TGTGCCAGCAGTCAACACAGCTACGAGCAGTACTTC. Translation gives CASSQHSYEQYF.

This clone was found once. The chain couples TRBV19 to TRBJ1-4; possible D gene TRBD1, 5 bases. The CDR3 has 14 amino acids. Germline values: CDR1 LNHDA, CDR2 SQIVND (reference sequence). The ends were cut back, 6 bases at V and 7 bases at J, with 15 bases in the middle. The CDR3 reads CASSPGSGGEKLFF. DNA of the CDR3: TGTGCCAGTAGCCCAGGCAGCGGGGGTGAAAAACTGTTTTTT.

The V call is TRBV10-2, the J call TRBJ1-3; 11 bases agree with TRBD1. Looked up from germline, CDR1 is WSHSY and CDR2 is SAAADI. V dropped 8 bases and J dropped 8; count of bases not matched to a gene: 2. This CDR3 is 12 amino acids long. CDR3: CASGTGGDTIYF. The CDR3 DNA is TGCGCCAGCGGGACAGGGGGGGACACCATATATTTT.

This chain connects TRBV4-3 to TRBJ2-3; 7 bases map to TRBD1. V shed 4 bases, J shed 3 bases, and the junction held 13 bases outside the gene matches. The CDR3 is made up of 17 amino acids. Germline V gene lookup returns CDR1 LGHNA and CDR2 YSLEER. The CDR3 is CASSRDHRDSVTDTQYF. DNA of the CDR3: TGCGCCAGCAGCCGAGACCACCGGGACAGTGTGACAGATACGCAGTATTTT.